This TCR beta chain was identified in a study of post-analysis software for immune sequencing data. Study-wide results and limits: With F measure, samples from one preparation batch clustered together strongly. TRBV segments more frequent in patients than in controls numbered five and included TRBV5-6, TRBV5-1 and TRBV20-1.

V shed 4 bases and J shed 0 bases, with 9 bases lying between them. CDR3 length equals 14 residues. CDR1 and CDR2 (germline): SGHDT, YYEEEE. This clonotype was counted only a few times. No antigen is known for it. Researchers reported that TCR beta cDNA libraries carried unique molecular identifiers. T cells numbering roughly 0.95 to 10 million yielded roughly 0.5 million cDNA molecules. TCRdb reprocessed the PCR reads with MiXCR, giving one entry per CDR3 protein. The sample has fewer than 600,000 distinct CDR3 sequences; less than 45% are singletons. The chain combines TRBV5-6 with TRBJ2-3; D gene ambiguous. Sequencing used blood. The TCR was taken from a girl under 18 with multiple sclerosis. In DNA, the CDR3 is TGTGCCAGCAGCCCGGACCCAAGCACAGATACGCAGTATTTT. Translation gives CASSPDPSTDTQYF.